Listed below are T cell receptor beta chains from one sample, sequenced in a study of synovial regulatory T cells in juvenile arthritis. The repertoire was sequenced with immunoSEQ multiplex PCR; TCRdb's copy has only in-frame clones and lacks some. The listing contains 9,000 to 10,000 clones. The sample was Treg cells from blood. All receptors derive from a donor between 2 and 29 years old with juvenile idiopathic arthritis. CDR3s include the opening cysteine and the closing phenylalanine or tryptophan. Not all rows give a size; the values are once, few, many and, for expanded clones, a class.

abundance,v_gene,j_gene,CDR3aa
NA,TRBV9,TRBJ1-4,CASSAGTGGEKLFF
NA,TRBV19,TRBJ2-1,CASTPRVYPSSYNEQFF
NA,TRBV9,TRBJ2-1,CASSVSAPYNEQFF
NA,TRBV5-1,TRBJ2-1,CASSLGQGAYNEQFF
NA,TRBV6-1,TRBJ2-7,CASSEQATHWGYEQYF
NA,TRBV6-6,TRBJ1-2,CASSHSGDLGYTF
NA,TRBV9,TRBJ2-7,CASSSGAGQYEQYF
NA,TRBV5-1,TRBJ1-2,CASSSGQGAANYGYTF
NA,TRBV21-1,TRBJ2-1,CASSKVRTGGINEQFF
NA,TRBV14,TRBJ2-1,CASSQVAGSYNEQFF
NA,TRBV11-2,TRBJ2-1,CASSLGVAGVYQFF
NA,TRBV9,TRBJ2-7,CASSEGPLAPQYF
NA,TRBV18,TRBJ2-7,CASSITLGGQYF
NA,TRBV7-6,TRBJ2-1,CASSFTEYNEQFF
medium-sized,TRBV19,TRBJ1-3,CASSAQAGRGNTIYF
NA,TRBV11-2,TRBJ1-1,CASSHTRAGVTEAFF
NA,TRBV6-1,TRBJ1-2,CASSEYGYTF
NA,TRBV6-1,TRBJ1-2,CASSGTGGTPVFSYGYTF
NA,TRBV18,TRBJ1-5,CASSPQRDHQPQHF
NA,TRBV16,TRBJ1-4,CASSRGNNEKLFF
medium-sized,TRBV6-5,TRBJ1-3,CASSYSTGLGNTIYF
NA,TRBV5-5,TRBJ2-7,CASSLGAGLREQYF
NA,TRBV18,TRBJ1-2,CASSPPGTGASNYGYTF
NA,TRBV28,TRBJ1-1,CASSQPSGGPNTEAFF